The clone carrying this T cell receptor beta chain was seen only a few times. As yet, its antigen is unknown. This specimen belongs to a study of response to subunit inactivated influenza vaccine. Broader study findings: After each seasonal influenza vaccination, few new T cells are recruited, the authors suggested.

CDR1 and CDR2 from the germline V gene are SGHNT and YYREEE (reference sequence). The CDR3 runs 15 residues. V lost 4 bases to trimming and J lost 7 bases; unmatched junction nucleotides: 11. MiXCR, run by TCRdb on the RT-PCR reads, gives a single entry per CDR3 protein. The repertoire has about 500,000 distinct CDR3 sequences, about 15% of them found once; the top ten carry 3% to 3.5%. The gene calls are TRBV5-4 and TRBJ1-2; 9 nucleotides line up with TRBD1. This receptor was identified in a man aged 50-75 years who received an inactivated influenza vaccine. Sequences were derived from CD4+ T cells sorted from PBMCs, sampled less than 30 months after vaccination. DNA of the CDR3: TGTGCCAGCAGCCAGAGCGGGACAGGGTACGGTGGCTACACCTTC. Its translation is CASSQSGTGYGGYTF.